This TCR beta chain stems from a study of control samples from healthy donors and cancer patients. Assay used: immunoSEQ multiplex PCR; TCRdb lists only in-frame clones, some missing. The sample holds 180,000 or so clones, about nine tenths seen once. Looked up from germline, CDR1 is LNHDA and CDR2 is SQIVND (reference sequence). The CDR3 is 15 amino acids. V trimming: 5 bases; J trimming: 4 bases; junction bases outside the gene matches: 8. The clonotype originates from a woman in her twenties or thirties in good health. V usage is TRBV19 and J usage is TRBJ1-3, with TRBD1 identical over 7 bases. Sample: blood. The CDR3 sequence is CASSLDRAGGNTIYF. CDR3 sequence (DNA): TGTGCCAGTAGTCTCGACAGGGCGGGAGGAAACACCATATATTTT.